These 13 T cell receptor beta chains originate from one sample sequenced in a study of shared clonotypes between healthy human individuals. Clones were sequenced by immunoSEQ multiplex PCR, and TCRdb holds only the in-frame ones, with some missing. The sample consists of around 1,900,000 clones, just under 95% of them appearing once. Selected positively for CCR7 and CD45RO-negative, naive CD8 cells excluded terminally differentiated effector memory CD45RA+ cells. Sample: naive CD8+ T cells from PBMCs. The receptor source for this set is a man between 18 and 29 years old in good health. Some clones in this sample may be carry-over from other donors' samples.

This clone occurred a few times. Other DNA sequences of this sample code for an identical CDR3. The V and J genes are TRBV30 and TRBJ1-1, with unresolved D. CDR3 size: 11 residues. Trimming took 5 bases from V and 1 from J, leaving 5 bases between them. The germline V gene encodes CDR1 GTSNPN and CDR2 SVGIG (reference sequence). This CDR3 is CAWRENTEAFF. Here the CDR3 DNA reads TGTGCCTGGCGGGAGAACACTGAAGCTTTCTTT.

V and J are TRBV7-2 and TRBJ1-5; D gene uncertain. The CDR3 consists of 15 residues. Germline loops: CDR1 SGHTA, CDR2 FQGNSA. V dropped 1 base and J dropped 2 bases, with 9 bases sitting between them. CDR3 protein: CASSLDPSRNQPQHF. In DNA form, the CDR3 reads TGTGCCAGCAGCTTAGACCCGAGTCGCAATCAGCCCCAGCATTTT. Full variable domain (missing parts from reference TRBV7-2 and TRBJ1-5): GAGVSQSPSNKVTEKGKDVELRCDPISGHTALYWYRQSLGQGLEFLIYFQGNSAPDKSGLPSDRFSAERTGGSVSTLTIQRTQQEDSAVYLCASSLDPSRNQPQHFGDGTRLSIL.

Only one count was recorded for this clone. The chain employs TRBV9 and TRBJ2-4; D perhaps matches TRBD2 (6 bases). Germline V gene sequence: CDR1 SGDLS, CDR2 YYNGEE. This CDR3 is built from 16 residues. Trimming pared 0 bases from V and 0 bases from J, leaving 10 bases between. The CDR3 protein is CASSVARDLAKNIQYF. The CDR3 region has the DNA TGTGCCAGCAGCGTAGCGCGGGATCTAGCCAAAAACATTCAGTACTTC.

V is TRBV9 and J is TRBJ2-7, with 7 bases that match TRBD2. The CDR3 consists of 15 residues. The V segment lost 0 bases and the J segment 7 bases; nucleotides outside the gene matches: 10. Germline-derived CDR1 and CDR2 are SGDLS and YYNGEE. CDR3 sequence (DNA): TGTGCCAGCAGCGTAGGGGAGGGCGGGAGCGGTGAGCAGTACTTC. Protein sequence: CASSVGEGGSGEQYF.

The rearrangement joins TRBV27 to TRBJ2-1; D ambiguous. V was shortened by 1 base and J by 5 bases, with 6 bases between the two germline ends. CDR1 MNHEY and CDR2 SMNVEV come from the germline V gene (reference sequence). The CDR3 runs to 13 residues. The DNA for the CDR3 is TGTGCCAGCAGTTTATTACAGAACAATGAGCAGTTCTTC. This gives the protein CASSLLQNNEQFF.

The V gene is TRBV5-6, the J gene TRBJ2-1; 9 positions agree with TRBD1. Germline CDR1 and CDR2: SGHDT and YYEEEE. The CDR3 is made up of 17 amino acids. The V segment lost 4 bases and the J segment 5 bases; nucleotides outside the gene matches: 13. CDR3 sequence reads: CASSPPSWGQGDNEQFF. The CDR3 DNA reads as TGTGCCAGCAGCCCTCCGTCATGGGGACAGGGTGACAATGAGCAGTTCTTC.

This clone occurred once. The chain is built from TRBV27 and TRBJ1-5; the match to TRBD1 covers 10 bases. The trim removed 4 bases at V and 4 bases at J, leaving 10 bases unmatched. Germline V gives CDR1 MNHEY, CDR2 SMNVEV (reference sequence). The CDR3 consists of 17 residues. The CDR3 DNA reads as TGTGCCAGCAGTTCAATCGCCTGGGACAGGGGAAATCAGCCCCAGCATTTT. It yields the protein CASSSIAWDRGNQPQHF.

The rearrangement links TRBV5-1 to TRBJ2-5, with 8 positions matching TRBD2. V was pared by 0 bases and J by 5 bases, with 3 bases of the junction left unmatched. Per germline, CDR1 SGHRS and CDR2 YFSETQ. The CDR3 spans 14 residues. CDR3 nucleotide sequence: TGCGCCAGCAGCTTGGTCCGGGGGGGTGAGACCCAGTACTTC. Its protein is CASSLVRGGETQYF.

This chain joins TRBV6-1 and TRBJ2-1, with 10 bases fitting TRBD1. V lost 4 bases to trimming and J lost 8 bases; unmatched junction nucleotides: 11. This CDR3 is 16 amino acids long. Germline-derived CDR1 and CDR2 are MNHNS and SASEGT. The CDR3 here is CASSGVRDRGNHEQFF. DNA of the CDR3: TGTGCCAGCAGTGGGGTCCGGGACAGGGGCAACCATGAGCAGTTCTTC.

This chain joins TRBV29-1 and TRBJ1-2; weak D call: TRBD1 (6 bases). There are 14 residues in the CDR3. Trimming cost V 0 bases and J 5 bases, with 13 bases left between them. Germline loops: CDR1 SQVTM, CDR2 ANQGSEA. The CDR3 here is CSVEEAGVYYGYTF. In DNA, the CDR3 is TGCAGCGTTGAAGAGGCAGGGGTGTATTATGGCTACACCTTC.

The rearrangement joins TRBV10-3 to TRBJ2-1; 7 positions agree with TRBD2. Germline lookup yields CDR1 ENHRY and CDR2 SYGVKD. V shed 5 bases, J shed 2 bases, and the junction held 6 bases outside the gene matches. CDR3 length: 15 amino acids. The chain's CDR3 is CAISPKLAPYNEQFF. DNA for the CDR3: TGTGCCATCAGTCCTAAACTAGCGCCCTACAATGAGCAGTTCTTC.

The chain joins TRBV4-3 to TRBJ2-7; the D is unclear. The CDR3 length is 17 residues. Trimming removed 4 bases at V and 0 bases at J, with 19 bases between. Per germline, CDR1 LGHNA and CDR2 YSLEER. The CDR3 DNA is TGCGCCAGCAGCCCGCAAGTCTTAACCCCCAGCTCCTACGAGCAGTACTTC. It is translated as CASSPQVLTPSSYEQYF.

The genes are TRBV7-9 and TRBJ1-5; D gene ambiguous. The CDR3 extends over 13 amino acids. Germline V lookup: CDR1 SEHNR, CDR2 FQNEAQ (reference sequence). Trimming took off 5 bases at V and 3 bases at J, with 8 bases between the two ends. CDR3 loop: CASSPRDNQPQHF. CDR3 in DNA: TGTGCCAGCAGCCCCCGGGACAATCAGCCCCAGCATTTT.